The sequence of this T cell receptor beta chain was determined in a study of T cell repertoires in cytomegalovirus infection. Study context: CMV epitopes in the study were HLA-C-restricted (recently identified) and HLA-B-restricted (well studied). Study results and caveats: Based on cumulative public TCR beta family frequency, carriers of CMV plus the relevant HLA were identified. The ex vivo response showed dominance by HLA-C-restricted CMV-specific TCR beta clonotypes.

This clonotype was seen only a few times. Its antigen remains unknown. The ends lost 4 bases at V and 6 bases at J; junction bases unmatched: 10. CDR1 and CDR2 from the germline V gene are SGHTA and FQGTGA. The CDR3 is 17 residues long. One entry per CDR3 protein results from TCRdb running MiXCR on the reads. This table has around 360,000 distinct CDR3 sequences, roughly 36% appearing once. This sequence joins TRBV7-3 and TRBJ2-3; 13 positions agree with TRBD2. This receptor was identified in a human donor in good health (CMV status not recorded). Some clones in this sample may be carry-over from other donors' samples. Source: cultured PBMCs, taken from culture after CMV antigen stimulation. CDR3 loop: CASSSGTSGRATDTQYF. CDR3 nucleotides: TGTGCCAGCAGCTCCGGAACTAGCGGGAGGGCCACGGATACGCAGTATTTT.